This T cell receptor (beta chain) appears in the sequencing data of a study of human T cells and chemical hapten exposure. Study information: Patients were given diphenylcyclopropenone on the scalp weekly across the roughly 24-week study. Application of 0.01% DPC to the upper back was done by patch test, with a reading at 6 days. Cases of alopecia areata, totalis or universalis occurred in a predominantly female patient group.

Noted time point: pre-sensitization, week 0. Treatment described: therapeutic diphenylcyclopropenone sensitization with weekly scalp DPC. It was from unfractionated whole blood that total RNA was extracted. This clonotype has a count of ten or more. TCRdb reprocessed the RACE reads via MiXCR and lists one record per CDR3 protein. The data contain 35,000 to 45,000 distinct CDR3 sequences, 10% to 15% of them singletons. The CDR3 length is 13 residues. Germline V gives CDR1 DFQATT, CDR2 SNEGSKA (reference sequence). V gave up 4 bases and J gave up 8 bases, with 12 bases separating them. Material: whole blood, obtained in connection with sensitization to the hapten diphenylcyclopropenone (DPC). The chain carries TRBV20-1 and TRBJ1-6; D gene ambiguous. This receptor was identified in a woman in her 40s with alopecia areata. Some clones in this sample may be carry-over from other donors' samples. The CDR3 DNA reads TGCAGTGCTATAGTGAGTCCGCATTCACCCCTCCACTTT. Its protein product is CSAIVSPHSPLHF.